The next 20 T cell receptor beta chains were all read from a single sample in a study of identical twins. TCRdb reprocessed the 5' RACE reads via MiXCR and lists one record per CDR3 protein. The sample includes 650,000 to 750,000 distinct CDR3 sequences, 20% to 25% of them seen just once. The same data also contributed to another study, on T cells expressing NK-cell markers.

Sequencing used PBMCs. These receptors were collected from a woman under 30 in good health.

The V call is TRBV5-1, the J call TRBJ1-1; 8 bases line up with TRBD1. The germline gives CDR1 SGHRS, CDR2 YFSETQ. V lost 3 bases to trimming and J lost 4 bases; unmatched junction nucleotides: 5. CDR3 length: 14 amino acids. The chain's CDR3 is CASSSGQVFTEAFF. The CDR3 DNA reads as TGCGCCAGCAGCTCGGGACAGGTATTCACTGAAGCTTTCTTT.

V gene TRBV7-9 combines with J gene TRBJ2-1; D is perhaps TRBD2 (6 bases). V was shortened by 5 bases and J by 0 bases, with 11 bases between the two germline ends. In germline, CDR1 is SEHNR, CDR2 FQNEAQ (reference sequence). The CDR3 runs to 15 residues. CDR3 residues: CASSRDGSSYNEQFF. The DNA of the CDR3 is TGTGCCAGCAGCCGGGACGGGAGCTCCTACAATGAGCAGTTCTTC.

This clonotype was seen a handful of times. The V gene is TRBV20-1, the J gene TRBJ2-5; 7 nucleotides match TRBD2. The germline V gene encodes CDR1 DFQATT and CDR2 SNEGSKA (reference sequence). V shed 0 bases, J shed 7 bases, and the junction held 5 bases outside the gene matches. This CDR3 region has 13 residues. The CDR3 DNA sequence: TGCAGTGCTAGAGACCTGTCGGGAGGGACCCAGTACTTC. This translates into CSARDLSGGTQYF.

The CDR3, as DNA: TGTGCCACCAGCGCAACCGGGACAGAGAACACCGGGGAGCTGTTTTTT. Its translation is CATSATGTENTGELFF. This chain joins TRBV24-1 and TRBJ2-2; 7 nucleotides align to TRBD1. The length of the CDR3 is 16 residues. The ends lost 7 bases at V and 1 base at J; junction bases unmatched: 8. CDR1 is KGHDR, CDR2 SFDVKD, per germline.

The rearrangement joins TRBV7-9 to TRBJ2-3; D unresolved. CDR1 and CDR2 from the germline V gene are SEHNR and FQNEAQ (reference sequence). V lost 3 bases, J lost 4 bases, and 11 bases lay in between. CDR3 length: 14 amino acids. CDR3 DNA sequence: TGTGCCAGCAGCTTCCTTTTTACGGCAGATACGCAGTATTTT. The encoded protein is CASSFLFTADTQYF.

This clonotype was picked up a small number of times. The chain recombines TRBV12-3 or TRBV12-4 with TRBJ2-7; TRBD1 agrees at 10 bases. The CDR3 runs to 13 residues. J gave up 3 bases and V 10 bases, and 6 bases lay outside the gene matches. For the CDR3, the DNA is TGTGCCATCCGGGACAGGGGTAACTACGAGCAGTACTTC. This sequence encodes CAIRDRGNYEQYF.

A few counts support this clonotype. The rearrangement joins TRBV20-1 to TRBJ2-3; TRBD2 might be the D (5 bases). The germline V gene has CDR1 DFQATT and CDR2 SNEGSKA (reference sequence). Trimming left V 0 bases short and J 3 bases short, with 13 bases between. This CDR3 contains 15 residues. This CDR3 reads CSARDGGFPTDTQYF. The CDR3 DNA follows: TGCAGTGCTAGAGATGGCGGGTTCCCTACAGATACGCAGTATTTT.

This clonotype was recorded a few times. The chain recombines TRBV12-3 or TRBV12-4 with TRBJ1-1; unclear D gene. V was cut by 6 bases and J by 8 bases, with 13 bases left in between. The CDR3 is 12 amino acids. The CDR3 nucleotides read TGTGCCAGCAGGGAGGATGGCAGAGAAGCTTTCTTT. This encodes CASREDGREAFF.

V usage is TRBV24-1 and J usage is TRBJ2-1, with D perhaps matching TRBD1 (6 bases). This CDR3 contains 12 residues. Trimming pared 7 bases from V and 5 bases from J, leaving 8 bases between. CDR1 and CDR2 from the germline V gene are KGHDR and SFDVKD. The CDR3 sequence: CATRDSHNEQFF. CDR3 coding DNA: TGTGCCACCAGGGACAGCCACAATGAGCAGTTCTTC.

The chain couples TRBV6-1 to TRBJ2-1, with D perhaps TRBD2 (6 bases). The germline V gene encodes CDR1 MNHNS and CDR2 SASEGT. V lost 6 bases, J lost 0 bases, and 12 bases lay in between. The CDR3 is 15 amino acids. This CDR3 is CASSGRLGSYNEQFF. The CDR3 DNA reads TGTGCCAGCAGCGGGAGACTGGGCTCCTACAATGAGCAGTTCTTC.

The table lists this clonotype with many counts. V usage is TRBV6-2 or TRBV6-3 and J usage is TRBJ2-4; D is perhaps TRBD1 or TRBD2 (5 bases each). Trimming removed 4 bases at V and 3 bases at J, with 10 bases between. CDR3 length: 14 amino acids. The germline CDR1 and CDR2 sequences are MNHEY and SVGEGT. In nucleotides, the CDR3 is TGTGCCAGCAGTTTGAGGGGTGACAAAAACATTCAGTACTTC. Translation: CASSLRGDKNIQYF.

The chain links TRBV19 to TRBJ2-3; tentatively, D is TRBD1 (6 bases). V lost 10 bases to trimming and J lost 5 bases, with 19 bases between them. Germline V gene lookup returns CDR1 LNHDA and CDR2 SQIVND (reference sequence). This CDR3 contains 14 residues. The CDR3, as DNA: TGTGCCACTAGGTGGGGGCTGGGGAAAGATACGCAGTATTTT. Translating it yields CATRWGLGKDTQYF.

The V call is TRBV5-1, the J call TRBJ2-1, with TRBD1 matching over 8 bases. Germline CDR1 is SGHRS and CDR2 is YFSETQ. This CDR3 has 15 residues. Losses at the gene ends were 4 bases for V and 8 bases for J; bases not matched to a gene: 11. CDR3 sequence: CASSIGTGPRHEQFF. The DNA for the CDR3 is TGCGCCAGCAGCATCGGGACAGGACCAAGGCATGAGCAGTTCTTC.

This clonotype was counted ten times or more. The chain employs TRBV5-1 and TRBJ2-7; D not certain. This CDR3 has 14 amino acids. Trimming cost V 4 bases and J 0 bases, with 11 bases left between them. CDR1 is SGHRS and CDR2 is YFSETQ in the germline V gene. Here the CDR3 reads CASSAMGSSYEQYF. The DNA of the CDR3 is TGCGCCAGCAGCGCTATGGGAAGCTCCTACGAGCAGTACTTC. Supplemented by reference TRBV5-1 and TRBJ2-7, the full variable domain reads KAGVTQTPRYLIKTRGQQVTLSCSPISGHRSVSWYQQTPGQGLQFLFEYFSETQRNKGNFPGRFSGRQFSNSRSEMNVSTLELGDSALYLCASSAMGSSYEQYFGPGTRLTVT.

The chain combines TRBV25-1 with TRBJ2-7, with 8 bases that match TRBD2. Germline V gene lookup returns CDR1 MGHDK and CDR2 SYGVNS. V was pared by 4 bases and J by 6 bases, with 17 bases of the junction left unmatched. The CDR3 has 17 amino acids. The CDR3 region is CASSGPHGGGTLTEQYF. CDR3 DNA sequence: TGTGCCAGCAGTGGACCCCACGGGGGGGGCACGTTAACCGAGCAGTACTTC.

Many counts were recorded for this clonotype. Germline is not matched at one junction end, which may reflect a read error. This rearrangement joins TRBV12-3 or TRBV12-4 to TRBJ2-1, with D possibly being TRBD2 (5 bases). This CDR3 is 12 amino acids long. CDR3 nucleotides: TGTGCCAGCACTTTACGGGATAATGAGCAGTTCTTC. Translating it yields CASTLRDNEQFF.

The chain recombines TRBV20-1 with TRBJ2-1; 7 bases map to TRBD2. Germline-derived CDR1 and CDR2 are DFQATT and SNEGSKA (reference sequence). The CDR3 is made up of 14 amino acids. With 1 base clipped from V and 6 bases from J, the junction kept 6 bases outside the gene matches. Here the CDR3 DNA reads TGCAGTGCTAGAGTCCCGGCTAGCGGCAATGAGCAGTTCTTC. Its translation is CSARVPASGNEQFF.

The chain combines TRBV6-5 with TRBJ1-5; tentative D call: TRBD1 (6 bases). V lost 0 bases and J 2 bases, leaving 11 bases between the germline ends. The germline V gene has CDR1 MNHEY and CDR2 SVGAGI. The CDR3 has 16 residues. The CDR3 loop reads CASSYSKQGGNQPQHF. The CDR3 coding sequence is TGTGCCAGCAGTTACTCGAAACAGGGTGGCAATCAGCCCCAGCATTTT.

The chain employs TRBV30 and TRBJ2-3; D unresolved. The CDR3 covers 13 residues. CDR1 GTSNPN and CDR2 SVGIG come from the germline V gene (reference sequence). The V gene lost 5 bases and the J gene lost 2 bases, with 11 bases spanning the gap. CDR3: CAWVPGPTDTQYF. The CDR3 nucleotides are TGTGCCTGGGTTCCTGGACCCACAGATACGCAGTATTTT.

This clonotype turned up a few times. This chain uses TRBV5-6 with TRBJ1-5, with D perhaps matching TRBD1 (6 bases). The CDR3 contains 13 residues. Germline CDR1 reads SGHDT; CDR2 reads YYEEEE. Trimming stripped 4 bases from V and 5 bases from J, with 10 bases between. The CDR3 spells CASSPNRDQPQHF. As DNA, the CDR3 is TGTGCCAGCAGCCCGAACAGGGATCAGCCCCAGCATTTT.